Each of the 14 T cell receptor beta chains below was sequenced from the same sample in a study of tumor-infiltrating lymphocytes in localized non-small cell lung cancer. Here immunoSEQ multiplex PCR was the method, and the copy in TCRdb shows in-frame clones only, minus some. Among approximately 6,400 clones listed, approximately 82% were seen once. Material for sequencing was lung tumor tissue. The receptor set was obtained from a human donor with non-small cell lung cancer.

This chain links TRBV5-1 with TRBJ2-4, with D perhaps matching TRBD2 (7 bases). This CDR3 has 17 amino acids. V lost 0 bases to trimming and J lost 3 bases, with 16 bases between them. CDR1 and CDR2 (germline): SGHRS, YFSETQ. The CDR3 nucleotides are TGCGCCAGCAGCTTGGCCCCGGGGGAGGGGGGCAAAAACATTCAGTACTTC. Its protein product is CASSLAPGEGGKNIQYF.

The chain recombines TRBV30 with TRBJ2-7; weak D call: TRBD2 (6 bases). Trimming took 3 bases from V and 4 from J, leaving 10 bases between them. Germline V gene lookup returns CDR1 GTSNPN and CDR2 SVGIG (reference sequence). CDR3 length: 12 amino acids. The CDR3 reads CAWSLGGYEQYF. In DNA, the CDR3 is TGTGCCTGGAGCCTGGGGGGATACGAGCAGTACTTC.

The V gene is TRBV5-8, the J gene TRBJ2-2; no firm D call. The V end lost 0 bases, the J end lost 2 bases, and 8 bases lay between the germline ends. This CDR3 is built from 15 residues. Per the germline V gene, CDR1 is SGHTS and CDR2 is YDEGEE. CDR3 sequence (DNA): TGTGCCAGCAGCTTGGACGGTTTAAACACCGGGGAGCTGTTTTTT. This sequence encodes CASSLDGLNTGELFF. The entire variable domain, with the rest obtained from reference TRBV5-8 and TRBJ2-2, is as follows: EAGVTQSPTHLIKTRGQQATLRCSPISGHTSVYWYQQALGLGLQFLLWYDEGEERNRGNFPPRFSGRQFPNYSSELNVNALELEDSALYLCASSLDGLNTGELFFGEGSRLTVL.

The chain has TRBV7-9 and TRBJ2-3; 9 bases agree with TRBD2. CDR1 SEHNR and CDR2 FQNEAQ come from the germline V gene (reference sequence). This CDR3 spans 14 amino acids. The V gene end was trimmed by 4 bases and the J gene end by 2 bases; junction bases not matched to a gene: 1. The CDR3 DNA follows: TGTGCCAGCAGCTCTAGCGGGAACACAGATACGCAGTATTTT. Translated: CASSSSGNTDTQYF.

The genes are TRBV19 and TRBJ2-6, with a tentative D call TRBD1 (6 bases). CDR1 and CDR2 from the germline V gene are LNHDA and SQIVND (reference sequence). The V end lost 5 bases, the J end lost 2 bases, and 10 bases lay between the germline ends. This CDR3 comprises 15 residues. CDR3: CASSATGPGANVLTF. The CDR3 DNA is TGTGCCAGTAGTGCTACAGGGCCTGGGGCCAACGTCCTGACTTTC.

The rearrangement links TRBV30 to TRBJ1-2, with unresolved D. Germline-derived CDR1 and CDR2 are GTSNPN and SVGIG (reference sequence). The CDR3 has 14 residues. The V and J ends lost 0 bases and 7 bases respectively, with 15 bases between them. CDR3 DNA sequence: TGTGCCTGGAGTGTACAAGTGGGCCGGAGTGGCTACACCTTC. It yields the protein CAWSVQVGRSGYTF.

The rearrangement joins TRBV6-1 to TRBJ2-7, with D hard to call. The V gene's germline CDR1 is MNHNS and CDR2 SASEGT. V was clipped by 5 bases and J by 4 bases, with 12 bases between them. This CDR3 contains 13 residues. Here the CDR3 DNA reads TGTGCCAGCAGTCGTCCTGGTGGGTACGAGCAGTACTTC. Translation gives CASSRPGGYEQYF.

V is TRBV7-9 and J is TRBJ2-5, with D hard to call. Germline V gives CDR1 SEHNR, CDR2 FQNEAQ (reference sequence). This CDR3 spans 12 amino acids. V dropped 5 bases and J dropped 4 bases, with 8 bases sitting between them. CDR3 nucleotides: TGTGCCAGCAGCGGTAGCCGAGAGACCCAGTACTTC. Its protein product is CASSGSRETQYF.

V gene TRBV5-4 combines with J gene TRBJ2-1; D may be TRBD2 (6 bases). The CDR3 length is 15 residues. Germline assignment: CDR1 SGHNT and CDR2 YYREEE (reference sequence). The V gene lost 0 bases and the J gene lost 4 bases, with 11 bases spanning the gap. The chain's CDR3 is CASSLESGGYNEQFF. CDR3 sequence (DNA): TGTGCCAGCAGCTTGGAGAGCGGAGGGTACAATGAGCAGTTCTTC.

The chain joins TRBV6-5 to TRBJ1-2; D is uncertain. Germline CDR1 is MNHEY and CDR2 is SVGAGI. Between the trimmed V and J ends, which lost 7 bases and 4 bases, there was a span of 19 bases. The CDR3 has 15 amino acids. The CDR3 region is CASTEGPPRGYGYTF. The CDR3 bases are TGTGCCAGCACCGAAGGACCCCCCCGGGGCTATGGCTACACCTTC.

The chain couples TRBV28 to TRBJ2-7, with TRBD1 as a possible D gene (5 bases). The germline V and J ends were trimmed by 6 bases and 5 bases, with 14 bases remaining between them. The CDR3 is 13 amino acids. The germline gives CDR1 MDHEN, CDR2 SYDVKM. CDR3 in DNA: TGTGCCAGCAGCTCTGCCGGCAGGGACGAGCAGTACTTC. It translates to CASSSAGRDEQYF. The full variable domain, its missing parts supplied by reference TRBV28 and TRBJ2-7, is DVKVTQSSRYLVKRTGEKVFLECVQDMDHENMFWYRQDPGLGLRLIYFSYDVKMKEKGDIPEGYSVSREKKERFSLILESASTNQTSMYLCASSSAGRDEQYFGPGTRLTVT.

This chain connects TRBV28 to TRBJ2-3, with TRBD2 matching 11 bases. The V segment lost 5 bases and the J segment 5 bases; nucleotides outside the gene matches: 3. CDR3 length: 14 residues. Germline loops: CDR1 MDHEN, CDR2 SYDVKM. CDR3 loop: CASSTLAGEDTQYF. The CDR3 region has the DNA TGTGCCAGCAGTACACTAGCGGGAGAAGATACGCAGTATTTT.

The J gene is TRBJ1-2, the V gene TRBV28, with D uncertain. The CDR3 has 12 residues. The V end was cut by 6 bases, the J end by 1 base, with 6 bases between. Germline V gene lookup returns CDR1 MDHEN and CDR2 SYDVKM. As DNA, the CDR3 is TGTGCCAGCAGGCGCGTTAACTATGGCTACACCTTC. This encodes CASRRVNYGYTF.

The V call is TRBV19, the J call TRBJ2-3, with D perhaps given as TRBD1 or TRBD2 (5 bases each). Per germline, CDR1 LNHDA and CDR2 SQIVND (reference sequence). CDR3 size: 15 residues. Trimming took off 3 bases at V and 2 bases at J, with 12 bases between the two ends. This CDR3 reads CASSMPGRSTDTQYF. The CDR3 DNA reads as TGTGCCAGTAGTATGCCGGGACGTTCCACAGATACGCAGTATTTT. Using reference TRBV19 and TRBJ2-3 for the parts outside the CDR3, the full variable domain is DGGITQSPKYLFRKEGQNVTLSCEQNLNHDAMYWYRQDPGQGLRLIYYSQIVNDFQKGDIAEGYSVSREKKESFPLTVTSAQKNPTAFYLCASSMPGRSTDTQYFGPGTRLTVL.